These T cell receptor beta chains were read from a single sample in a study of cytomegalovirus exposure and HLA in healthy donors. Some clones are missing from TCRdb's copy, which holds only in-frame ones; the method was immunoSEQ multiplex PCR. The sample yields around 120,000 clones, about four fifths seen once. The specimen was PBMCs. The receptors stem from a woman under 30 in good health and CMV-seronegative. CDR3s include the opening cysteine and the closing phenylalanine or tryptophan.

V gene: TRBV20-1; CDR3 protein: CSVKLGSEQYF
V gene: TRBV2; CDR3 protein: CASSLYGPNQPQHF
V gene: TRBV27; CDR3 protein: CASSQSAPREQFF
V gene: TRBV2; CDR3 protein: CASSDRTGLRSNYYEQYF
V gene: TRBV7-9; CDR3 protein: CASSLRGGNEKLFF
V gene: TRBV29-1; CDR3 protein: CSVEGGQGTYNEQFF
V gene: TRBV7-3; CDR3 protein: CASSLGTGWINEQYF
V gene: TRBV4-2; CDR3 protein: CASSQVPGYGGYTF
V gene: TRBV4-1; CDR3 protein: CASSQGHRATNEKLFF
V gene: TRBV6-5; CDR3 protein: CASSYPGGSGYTF
V gene: TRBV5-6; CDR3 protein: CASSWGTSGATDTQYF
V gene: TRBV7-6; CDR3 protein: CASSLQAGAFTEAFF
V gene: TRBV6-1; CDR3 protein: CATSDTIWGLFF
V gene: TRBV5-1; CDR3 protein: CASSPSAGGYTF